The T cell receptor (beta chain) described here comes from a study of PD-L1 blockade in urothelial cancer. The CDR3 sequence is 15 residues long. V shed 5 bases and J 0 bases; nucleotides not matched to a gene: 5. Germline V CDR1 and CDR2: SGHTA, FQGNSA. Synthetic TCR analog templates were added to each PCR reaction. Here immunoSEQ multiplex PCR was the method, and the copy in TCRdb shows in-frame clones only, minus some. The table records 35,000 or so clones, around 88% of them present only once. The rearrangement joins TRBV7-2 to TRBJ2-7; 9 bases fit TRBD2. The receptor was derived from a man aged 55-75 years with urothelial cancer. This specimen consisted of PBMCs, obtained around atezolizumab (anti-PD-L1) treatment. The CDR3 nucleotides are TGTGCCAGCAGCGCCCTACTAGCGGGCTCCTACGAGCAGTACTTC. This gives the protein CASSALLAGSYEQYF.